Given below is one T cell receptor (beta chain) in context. This sample is part of a study of blood T cell repertoires in COVID-19. Data came from immunoSEQ multiplex PCR; TCRdb stores just in-frame clones and leaves some out. The table shows hundreds of thousands of clones, with approximately 80% occurring only once. The CDR3 has 14 amino acids. Germline assignment: CDR1 LNHNV and CDR2 YYDKDF (reference sequence). Trimming cost V 1 base and J 6 bases, with 10 bases left between them. The sample taken for sequencing was PBMCs or T cells enriched from blood (not recorded which). This TCR was sampled from a woman in her thirties or forties with acute COVID-19. The chain combines TRBV15 with TRBJ1-5; D might be TRBD1 (5 bases). This CDR3 is CATSRGGGLQPQHF. CDR3 DNA sequence: TGTGCCACCAGCAGAGGGGGGGGACTTCAGCCCCAGCATTTT.